What follows are 21 T cell receptor beta chains derived from one specimen sequenced in a study of blood T cells in healthy people across ages. A second PCR, run for roughly 6 to 11 cycles, used a sample-barcoded 5' primer plus a J-beta primer mix. One entry per CDR3 protein, called by TCRdb with MiXCR from the 5' RACE reads. The sample lists a few hundred thousand distinct CDR3 sequences; roughly half were seen once. Sequencing used blood. These receptors all come from a man in his fifties or sixties in good health.

The chain links TRBV7-2 to TRBJ2-3, with D possibly matching TRBD2 (6 bases). The CDR3 is made up of 15 amino acids. Germline CDR1 reads SGHTA; CDR2 reads FQGNSA. The ends were cut back, 3 bases at V and 2 bases at J, with 12 bases in the middle. DNA of the CDR3: TGTGCCAGCAGCTTCACTAGCACTCCCACAGATACGCAGTATTTT. This codes for CASSFTSTPTDTQYF.

This chain joins TRBV20-1 and TRBJ2-3; maybe TRBD2 (6 bases). Trimming left V 1 base short and J 2 bases short, with 10 bases between. Germline-derived CDR1 and CDR2 are DFQATT and SNEGSKA (reference sequence). CDR3 length: 14 amino acids. The CDR3 coding sequence is TGCAGTGCTAGAGTGGGGGGAACCACAGATACGCAGTATTTT. This gives the protein CSARVGGTTDTQYF.

This clonotype has only a few counts. This may be a read error: a much more frequent sequence differs by one nucleotide. The rearrangement uses TRBV11-2 and TRBJ2-7; D unresolved. Matching the DNA end better, TRBJ2-5 makes the J call doubtful. Per germline, CDR1 SGHAT and CDR2 FQNNGV. This CDR3 has 14 amino acids. The CDR3 DNA sequence: TGTGCCAGCAGCGTAGGGCCCCCCCCAAAGACCCAGTACTTC. Its translation: CASSVGPPPKTQYF.

This clonotype has a single count. A much larger clone is a single base away; this may be a read error. The J gene is TRBJ2-7, the V gene TRBV20-1; 12 positions match TRBD2. With the DNA end fitting TRBJ2-5 better, the J assignment may be wrong. CDR3 size: 17 residues. The V gene's germline CDR1 is DFQATT and CDR2 SNEGSKA (reference sequence). This CDR3 reads CSARDIPSGGAPETQYF. The CDR3 coding sequence is TGCAGTGCTAGGGATATTCCTAGCGGGGGGGCCCCGGAGACCCAGTACTTC.

The chain has TRBV3-1 and TRBJ2-7; a weak D match, TRBD2 (6 bases). Trimming took off 8 bases at V and 0 bases at J, with 11 bases between the two ends. The CDR3 runs 13 residues. The germline V gene encodes CDR1 LGHDT and CDR2 YNNKEL (reference sequence). In DNA form, the CDR3 reads TGTGCCAGCGGGAGGAGGAGCTCCTACGAGCAGTACTTC. Translation: CASGRRSSYEQYF.

Of note for this clonotype: The CDR3 does not end in the conserved phenylalanine or tryptophan, so this is likely a read error. The rearrangement joins TRBV6-6 to TRBJ2-5, with D perhaps matching TRBD2 (6 bases). This CDR3 contains 15 residues. V lost 6 bases to trimming and J lost 5 bases, with 19 bases between them. Germline CDR1 and CDR2: MNHNY and SVGAGI (reference sequence). In nucleotides, the CDR3 is TGTGCCAGCAGAGACTCAAGCGGAGGGCGCGAGACCCAGTACTTA. It is translated as CASRDSSGGRETQYL.

This clonotype has a count of ten or more. This chain uses TRBV7-3 with TRBJ2-5; 8 nucleotides line up with TRBD1. V lost 0 bases, J lost 4 bases, and 10 bases stayed unmatched. The CDR3 length is 17 residues. Germline V CDR1 and CDR2: SGHTA, FQGTGA. This CDR3 reads CASSLTSQGAQRETQYF. For the CDR3, the DNA is TGTGCCAGCAGCTTAACGAGTCAGGGGGCGCAAAGAGAGACCCAGTACTTC.

This chain links TRBV20-1 with TRBJ2-6; D is perhaps TRBD2 (5 bases). The V end lost 4 bases, the J end lost 4 bases, and 14 bases lay between the germline ends. CDR3 size: 15 residues. The germline V gene encodes CDR1 DFQATT and CDR2 SNEGSKA (reference sequence). The CDR3 coding sequence is TGCAGTGCTATCACCGCAGCGGCCGGGGCCAACGTCCTGACTTTC. It specifies CSAITAAAGANVLTF.

This clonotype has only a few counts. The chain has TRBV29-1 and TRBJ2-5, with D perhaps given as TRBD1 or TRBD2 (5 bases each). V lost 4 bases to trimming and J lost 1 base, with 13 bases between them. CDR3 length: 14 amino acids. Germline lookup yields CDR1 SQVTM and CDR2 ANQGSEA. CDR3 sequence reads: CSVVVRDPQETQYF. Here the CDR3 DNA reads TGCAGCGTTGTGGTCAGGGACCCCCAAGAGACCCAGTACTTC.

This clonotype was detected many times. This chain connects TRBV2 to TRBJ2-7; D gene ambiguous. CDR1 and CDR2 from the germline V gene are SNHLY and FYNNEI. CDR3 length equals 12 residues. With 4 bases removed from V and 2 bases from J, the gap between germline ends came to 6 bases. The CDR3 sequence is CASSATAYEQYF. CDR3 coding DNA: TGTGCCAGCAGTGCCACAGCCTACGAGCAGTACTTC.

The CDR3 DNA reads TGCAGCACTACCGGGACAGGGGCAGCAAATGAGCAGTTCTTC. Translation gives CSTTGTGAANEQFF. This sequence joins TRBV29-1 and TRBJ2-1, with TRBD1 matching over 10 bases. V lost 8 bases and J lost 7; bases outside the gene matches: 11. The CDR3 length is 14 residues. Per the germline V gene, CDR1 is SQVTM and CDR2 is ANQGSEA.

In its sample, this clonotype was seen once. A much more abundant neighbour one base away suggests this may be a read error. The gene calls are TRBV29-1 and TRBJ2-1; 7 bases agree with TRBD2. This CDR3 comprises 13 residues. Germline assignment: CDR1 SQVTM and CDR2 ANQGSEA. CDR3: CSALSGIDNERFF. CDR3 coding DNA: TGCAGCGCCCTCAGCGGGATTGACAATGAGCGGTTCTTC.

The rearrangement joins TRBV29-1 to TRBJ1-1; TRBD1 might be the D (6 bases). V lost 5 bases to trimming and J lost 6 bases, with 19 bases between them. Germline loops: CDR1 SQVTM, CDR2 ANQGSEA. There are 14 residues in the CDR3. CDR3 residues: CSVRRGGVRPEAFF. The CDR3 region has the DNA TGCAGCGTTAGGAGGGGGGGTGTTCGGCCTGAAGCTTTCTTT.

This clonotype occurred a few times. The chain joins TRBV20-1 to TRBJ2-1; the D is unclear. The V gene's germline CDR1 is DFQATT and CDR2 SNEGSKA (reference sequence). The CDR3 consists of 13 residues. Trimming took 0 bases from V and 7 from J, leaving 10 bases between them. CDR3 loop: CSARETLTNEQFF. The CDR3 DNA sequence: TGCAGTGCTAGAGAGACCCTCACAAATGAGCAGTTCTTC.

The chain joins TRBV7-2 to TRBJ2-7, with 12 bases that match TRBD2. This CDR3 comprises 16 residues. The germline CDR1 and CDR2 sequences are SGHTA and FQGNSA. V shed 7 bases and J 0 bases; nucleotides not matched to a gene: 7. The CDR3 DNA reads TGTGCCAGCACCCGCATGACTAGCGGGAGCTCCTACGAGCAGTACTTC. This sequence encodes CASTRMTSGSSYEQYF.

The J gene is TRBJ1-1, the V gene TRBV6-5, with TRBD1 identical over 7 bases. Germline V gene lookup returns CDR1 MNHEY and CDR2 SVGAGI. Trimming removed 6 bases from V and 5 bases from J; junction bases left unmatched: 6. The CDR3 is 13 residues long. The CDR3 sequence: CASRRGPGTEAFF. CDR3 coding DNA: TGTGCCAGCAGGAGGGGGCCCGGGACTGAAGCTTTCTTT.

On this clonotype itself: An end of the junction does not agree with germline; a read error may underlie this. The rearrangement joins TRBV6-5 to TRBJ2-3; weak D call: TRBD1 (6 bases). Germline-derived CDR1 and CDR2 are MNHEY and SVGAGI. This CDR3 comprises 16 residues. The DNA for the CDR3 is TGTGCCGGCAGTTACTCTCAGGGGACCCCCACAGATACGCAGTATTTT. It specifies CAGSYSQGTPTDTQYF.

This clonotype has more than one count but fewer than ten. Since a much larger clone is just one base distant, this may be a read error. V is TRBV5-6 and J is TRBJ2-7, with TRBD2 as a possible D gene (5 bases). Between the trimmed V and J ends, which lost 4 bases and 4 bases, there was a span of 18 bases. CDR1 and CDR2 from the germline V gene are SGHDT and YYEEEE. The CDR3 sequence is 15 residues long. CDR3 region: CASSLGRAERYEQYF. The CDR3, as DNA: TGTGCCAGCAGCCTAGGACGAGCGGAGCGGTACGAGCAGTACTTC.

The chain carries TRBV18 and TRBJ2-1; D is possibly TRBD1 or TRBD2 (5 bases each). Germline assignment: CDR1 KGHSH and CDR2 LQKENI. This CDR3 is 15 amino acids long. The ends were cut back, 11 bases at V and 4 bases at J, with 21 bases in the middle. The CDR3 bases are TGTGCCTCGAAACCGGGACCCCTAACGTACAATGAGCAGTTCTTC. Protein: CASKPGPLTYNEQFF. The variable domain in full, with the rest retrieved from reference TRBV18 and TRBJ2-1, is NAGVMQNPRHLVRRRGQEARLRCSPMKGHSHVYWYRQLPEEGLKFMVYLQKENIIDESGMPKERFSAEFPKEGPSILRIQQVVRGDSAAYFCASKPGPLTYNEQFFGPGTRLTVL.

The chain couples TRBV28 to TRBJ2-5; perhaps TRBD2 as D (5 bases). The J call could be wrong; TRBJ2-7 is a better fit for the DNA end. The germline V gene encodes CDR1 MDHEN and CDR2 SYDVKM. CDR3 length equals 11 residues. CDR3 in DNA: TGTGCCAGTGGACTGTACTACGAGCAGTACTTC. Its protein is CASGLYYEQYF.

In its sample, this clonotype was seen many times. The rearrangement uses TRBV7-3 and TRBJ2-7; 9 bases match TRBD1. V shed 2 bases and J 6 bases; nucleotides not matched to a gene: 2. From germline, CDR1 is SGHTA and CDR2 FQGTGA. The CDR3 spans 13 residues. CDR3 loop: CASSLGTGLEQYF. The CDR3 coding sequence is TGTGCCAGCAGCTTAGGGACAGGGCTCGAGCAGTACTTC.